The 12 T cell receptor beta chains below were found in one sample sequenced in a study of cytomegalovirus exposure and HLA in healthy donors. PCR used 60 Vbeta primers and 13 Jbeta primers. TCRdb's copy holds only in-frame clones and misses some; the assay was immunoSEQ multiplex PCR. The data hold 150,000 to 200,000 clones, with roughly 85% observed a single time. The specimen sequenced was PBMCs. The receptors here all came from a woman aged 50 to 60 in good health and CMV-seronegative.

The CDR3 region has the DNA TGTGCCAGCAGCCAAGACCGGAGAACTGGCACAGATACGCAGTATTTT. It yields the protein CASSQDRRTGTDTQYF. The rearrangement links TRBV14 to TRBJ2-3; the D is unclear. The V end lost 0 bases, the J end lost 1 base, and 11 bases lay between the germline ends. CDR3 size: 16 residues. In germline, CDR1 is SGHDN, CDR2 FVKESK.

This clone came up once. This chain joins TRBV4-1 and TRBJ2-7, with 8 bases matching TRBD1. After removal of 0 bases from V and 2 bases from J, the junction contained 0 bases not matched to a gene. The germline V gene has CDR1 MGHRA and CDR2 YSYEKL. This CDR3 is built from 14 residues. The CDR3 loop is CASSQEDRAYEQYF. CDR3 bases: TGCGCCAGCAGCCAAGAGGACAGGGCCTACGAGCAGTACTTC.

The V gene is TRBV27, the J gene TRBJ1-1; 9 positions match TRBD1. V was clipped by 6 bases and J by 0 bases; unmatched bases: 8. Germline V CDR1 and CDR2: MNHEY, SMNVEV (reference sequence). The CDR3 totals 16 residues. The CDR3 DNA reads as TGTGCCAGCAGCGCCGGGACAGGGATCATGAACACTGAAGCTTTCTTT. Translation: CASSAGTGIMNTEAFF.

CDR3 protein: CASSQGAVTIPGYGYTF. The CDR3 nucleotides read TGTGCCAGCAGCCAAGGGGCAGTAACCATACCGGGGTATGGCTACACCTTC. The rearrangement links TRBV4-2 to TRBJ1-2; no clear D. Trimming shortened V by 1 base and J by 5 bases, and 20 bases separated the two germline ends. CDR1 is LGHNA, CDR2 YNFKEQ, per germline. The CDR3 has 17 residues.

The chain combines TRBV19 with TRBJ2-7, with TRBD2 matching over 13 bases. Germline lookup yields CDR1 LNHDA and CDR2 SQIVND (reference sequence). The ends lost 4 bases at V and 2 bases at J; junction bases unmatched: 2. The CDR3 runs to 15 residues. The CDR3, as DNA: TGTGCCAGTAGTACCGGGACTAGCGGGACCTACGAGCAGTACTTC. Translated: CASSTGTSGTYEQYF.

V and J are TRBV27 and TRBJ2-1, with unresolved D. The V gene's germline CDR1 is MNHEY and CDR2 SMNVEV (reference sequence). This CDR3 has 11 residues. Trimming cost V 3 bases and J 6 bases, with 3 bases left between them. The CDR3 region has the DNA TGTGCCAGCAGTTTCTTCAATGAGCAGTTCTTC. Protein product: CASSFFNEQFF.

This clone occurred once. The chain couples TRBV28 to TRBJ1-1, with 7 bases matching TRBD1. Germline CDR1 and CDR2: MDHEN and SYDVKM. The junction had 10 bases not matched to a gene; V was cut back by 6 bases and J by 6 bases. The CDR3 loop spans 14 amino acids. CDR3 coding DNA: TGTGCCAGCAGACCTACAGGGGATTGGGCTGAAGCTTTCTTT. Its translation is CASRPTGDWAEAFF.

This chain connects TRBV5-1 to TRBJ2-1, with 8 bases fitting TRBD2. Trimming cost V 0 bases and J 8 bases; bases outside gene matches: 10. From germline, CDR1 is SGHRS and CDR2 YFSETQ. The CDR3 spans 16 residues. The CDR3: CASSLAGTRVYDEQFF. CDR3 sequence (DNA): TGCGCCAGCAGCTTGGCCGGGACTAGGGTTTACGATGAGCAGTTCTTC.

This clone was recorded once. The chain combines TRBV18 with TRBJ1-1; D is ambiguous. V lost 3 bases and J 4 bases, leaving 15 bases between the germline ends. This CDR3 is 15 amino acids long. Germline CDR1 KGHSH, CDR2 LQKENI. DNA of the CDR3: TGTGCCAGCTCACCTACGGATTTAAGGAGCACTGAAGCTTTCTTT. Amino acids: CASSPTDLRSTEAFF.

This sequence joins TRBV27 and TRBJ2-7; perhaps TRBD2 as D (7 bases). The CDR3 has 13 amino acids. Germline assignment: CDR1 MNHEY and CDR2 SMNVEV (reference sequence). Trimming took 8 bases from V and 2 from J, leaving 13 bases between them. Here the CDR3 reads CASGGGDPYEQYF. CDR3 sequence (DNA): TGTGCCAGCGGAGGGGGGGACCCCTACGAGCAGTACTTC.

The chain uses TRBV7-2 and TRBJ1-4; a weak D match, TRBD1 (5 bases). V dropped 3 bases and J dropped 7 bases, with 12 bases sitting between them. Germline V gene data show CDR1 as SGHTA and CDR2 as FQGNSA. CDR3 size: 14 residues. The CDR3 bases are TGTGCCAGCAGCTTGGGCCTCAGGGTTGAAAAACTGTTTTTT. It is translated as CASSLGLRVEKLFF.

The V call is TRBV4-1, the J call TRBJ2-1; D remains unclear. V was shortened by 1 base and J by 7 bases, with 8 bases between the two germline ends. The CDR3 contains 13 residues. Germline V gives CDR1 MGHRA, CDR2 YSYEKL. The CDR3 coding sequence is TGCGCCAGCAGCCAAGTCACCAGGAATGAGCAGTTCTTC. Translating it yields CASSQVTRNEQFF.